These 20 T cell receptor beta chains originate from one sample sequenced in a study of control samples from healthy donors and cancer patients (dated by TCRdb to 2019 to 2021). Libraries were constructed by the immunoSEQ multiplex PCR assay. The table was pulled from immuneACCESS by TCRdb, which kept in-frame rearrangements only. Such tables lose some clones; where checked, under half of the loss comes from unresolved V genes, and the rest has no known cause. A total of about 95,000 clones appear in this sample, 70% to 90% of them only once. The top ten constitute approximately 19% of the sample. The sequenced material came from blood. The source is a man aged 30-40 years in good health.

The rearrangement uses TRBV5-1 and TRBJ1-5; D is undetermined. This CDR3 region has 16 residues. The germline V gene encodes CDR1 SGHRS and CDR2 YFSETQ. Trimming removed 0 bases from V and 0 bases from J, with 10 bases in between. For the CDR3, the DNA is TGCGCCAGCAGCTTGGGACCGGCCGCTAGCAATCAGCCCCAGCATTTT. Its protein product is CASSLGPAASNQPQHF.

The chain has TRBV7-2 and TRBJ1-1; 8 positions match TRBD1. Per germline, CDR1 SGHTA and CDR2 FQGNSA. There are 14 residues in the CDR3. V shed 5 bases and J 5 bases; nucleotides not matched to a gene: 7. CDR3 nucleotide sequence: TGTGCCAGCAGCGACGACAGGGGAGGGACTGAAGCTTTCTTT. Translating it yields CASSDDRGGTEAFF.

This rearrangement joins TRBV6-6 to TRBJ2-7; D ambiguous. The CDR3 extends over 14 amino acids. V was shortened by 0 bases and J by 3 bases, with 9 bases between the two germline ends. Germline CDR1 reads MNHNY; CDR2 reads SVGAGI (reference sequence). The CDR3 region is CASSYSASSYEQYF. DNA for the CDR3: TGTGCCAGCAGTTACTCAGCTAGTAGCTACGAGCAGTACTTC.

The chain has TRBV12-5 and TRBJ2-4, with 7 positions matching TRBD1. CDR1 LGHNT and CDR2 FRNRAP come from the germline V gene. The CDR3 is made up of 16 amino acids. Trimming at V came to 1 base and at J to 4 bases, leaving 7 bases not matched to a gene. CDR3 DNA sequence: TGTGCTAGTGGTTTGGAAACAGGGGTGGGGAAAAACATTCAGTACTTC. It specifies CASGLETGVGKNIQYF.

This clone has only a few counts. The V gene is TRBV7-8, the J gene TRBJ1-1; D gene unclear. Germline loops: CDR1 SGHVS, CDR2 FQNEAQ. V lost 5 bases and J lost 1, with 14 bases in between. This CDR3 spans 15 amino acids. The CDR3 DNA is TGTGCCAGCAGCCCTCGTCTTGGGGAGAACACTGAAGCTTTCTTT. Translated, it gives CASSPRLGENTEAFF.

The V and J genes are TRBV5-1 and TRBJ2-3; 9 positions agree with TRBD1. The V segment lost 0 bases and the J segment 4 bases; nucleotides outside the gene matches: 0. From germline, CDR1 is SGHRS and CDR2 YFSETQ. The CDR3 sequence is 14 residues long. CDR3 protein: CASSLGQGADTQYF. The CDR3 DNA is TGCGCCAGCAGCTTGGGACAGGGGGCAGATACGCAGTATTTT. Drawing the rest from reference TRBV5-1 and TRBJ2-3, the complete variable domain is KAGVTQTPRYLIKTRGQQVTLSCSPISGHRSVSWYQQTPGQGLQFLFEYFSETQRNKGNFPGRFSGRQFSNSRSEMNVSTLELGDSALYLCASSLGQGADTQYFGPGTRLTVL.

The chain is built from TRBV7-3 and TRBJ1-2; possibly TRBD1 for D (6 bases). This CDR3 contains 13 residues. The germline V gene has CDR1 SGHTA and CDR2 FQGTGA. V gave up 1 base and J gave up 8 bases, with 11 bases separating them. The CDR3 region is CASSLIAGEGYTF. DNA of the CDR3: TGTGCCAGCAGCTTAATTGCAGGGGAAGGCTACACCTTC. The full variable domain, in which reference TRBV7-3 and TRBJ1-2 provide the parts outside the CDR3, is GAGVSQTPSNKVTEKGKYVELRCDPISGHTALYWYRQSLGQGPEFLIYFQGTGAADDSGLPNDRFFAVRPEGSVSTLKIQRTERGDSAVYLCASSLIAGEGYTFGSGTRLTVV.

The genes are TRBV9 and TRBJ2-7; 7 nucleotides agree with TRBD1. Germline values: CDR1 SGDLS, CDR2 YYNGEE. The trim removed 4 bases at V and 5 bases at J, leaving 9 bases unmatched. CDR3 length: 14 amino acids. The CDR3 protein is CASSLRTGEDEQYF. In DNA, the CDR3 is TGTGCCAGCAGCTTAAGGACAGGTGAGGACGAGCAGTACTTC.

This clone was detected only once. V and J are TRBV5-5 and TRBJ1-1; D uncertain. V was trimmed by 4 bases and J by 4 bases, leaving 11 bases between them. Germline V gives CDR1 SGHKS, CDR2 YYEKEE (reference sequence). This CDR3 is 13 amino acids long. Here the CDR3 reads CASSIGEITEAFF. The CDR3 region has the DNA TGTGCCAGCAGCATTGGGGAGATCACTGAAGCTTTCTTT.

This chain uses TRBV11-2 with TRBJ2-3; the match to TRBD2 covers 9 bases. Germline V gene data show CDR1 as SGHAT and CDR2 as FQNNGV. The V gene end was trimmed by 5 bases and the J gene end by 6 bases; junction bases not matched to a gene: 15. The CDR3 totals 17 residues. CDR3 coding DNA: TGTGCCAGCAGCCGACGATTAGCGGGGGCTGTGGGGGATACGCAGTATTTT. This gives the protein CASSRRLAGAVGDTQYF.

The chain has TRBV27 and TRBJ1-5; D remains ambiguous. Germline CDR1 is MNHEY and CDR2 is SMNVEV (reference sequence). V was trimmed by 5 bases and J by 4 bases, leaving 6 bases between them. This CDR3 spans 12 amino acids. CDR3 sequence (DNA): TGTGCCAGCAGTAGCGGGAATCAGCCCCAGCATTTT. This encodes CASSSGNQPQHF.

This clone showed up just once. The V call is TRBV7-9, the J call TRBJ1-6; 9 positions agree with TRBD1. Trimming removed 4 bases from V and 9 bases from J; junction bases left unmatched: 7. The CDR3 sequence is 15 residues long. CDR1 is SEHNR and CDR2 is FQNEAQ in the germline V gene (reference sequence). In DNA, the CDR3 is TGTGCCAGCAGCTCGGGGACAGGGTGGAGTTCACCCCTCCACTTT. It codes for CASSSGTGWSSPLHF.

The chain has TRBV5-8 and TRBJ1-3, with unresolved D. This CDR3 is 15 amino acids long. Germline lookup yields CDR1 SGHTS and CDR2 YDEGEE. Deletions cut 3 bases from V and 0 bases from J, with 10 bases between. The CDR3 DNA follows: TGTGCCAGCAGCTGGGCGGGAACCTCTGGAAACACCATATATTTT. As protein: CASSWAGTSGNTIYF.

This chain links TRBV6-5 with TRBJ1-2, with D tentatively TRBD1 (5 bases). This CDR3 comprises 14 residues. The ends were cut back, 6 bases at V and 0 bases at J, with 11 bases in the middle. Germline CDR1 MNHEY, CDR2 SVGAGI. The CDR3 sequence: CASRPTVTNYGYTF. The CDR3 DNA is TGTGCCAGCAGGCCGACAGTAACTAACTATGGCTACACCTTC.

This clone was seen just once. The rearrangement joins TRBV20-1 to TRBJ2-7; D unresolved. Germline values: CDR1 DFQATT, CDR2 SNEGSKA (reference sequence). CDR3 length: 11 amino acids. Between the trimmed V and J ends, which lost 1 base and 4 bases, there was a span of 5 bases. CDR3 loop: CSARGRYEQYF. CDR3 nucleotides: TGCAGTGCTAGAGGGCGATACGAGCAGTACTTC.

V gene TRBV7-3 combines with J gene TRBJ2-2, with 8 bases lining up with TRBD1. CDR3 size: 15 residues. Germline V gene data show CDR1 as SGHTA and CDR2 as FQGTGA. The J segment lost 1 base and the V segment lost 5 bases, leaving 3 bases of the junction unmatched. The CDR3 coding sequence is TGTGCCAGCAGCCCAGGGGGCTTGAACACCGGGGAGCTGTTTTTT. Protein product: CASSPGGLNTGELFF.

The chain joins TRBV19 to TRBJ2-7; 11 bases are shared with TRBD1. The V and J ends lost 4 bases and 6 bases, in that order; junction bases with no gene match: 5. Per the germline V gene, CDR1 is LNHDA and CDR2 is SQIVND (reference sequence). The CDR3 is made up of 14 amino acids. CDR3 amino acids: CASSRSGTGGEQYF. The CDR3, as DNA: TGTGCCAGTAGTAGATCCGGGACAGGGGGCGAGCAGTACTTC.

The chain combines TRBV30 with TRBJ1-4, with TRBD1 identical over 9 bases. This CDR3 has 17 amino acids. From germline, CDR1 is GTSNPN and CDR2 SVGIG (reference sequence). V gave up 1 base and J gave up 0 bases; unmatched junction bases: 6. CDR3 in DNA: TGTGCCTGGAGTGGTGACAGGGGGTCGTCAACTAATGAAAAACTGTTTTTT. Protein: CAWSGDRGSSTNEKLFF.

This chain links TRBV7-9 with TRBJ1-6; 10 nucleotides align to TRBD1. Germline V CDR1 and CDR2: SEHNR, FQNEAQ (reference sequence). The CDR3 is 13 residues long. With V trimmed by 7 bases and J by 10 bases, 4 bases remained unmatched. CDR3 loop: CASTATGGSPLHF. For the CDR3, the DNA is TGTGCCAGCACCGCGACAGGGGGCTCACCCCTCCACTTT.

The chain links TRBV9 to TRBJ2-5, with unresolved D. Deletions cut 4 bases from V and 7 bases from J, with 8 bases between. CDR1 and CDR2 from the germline V gene are SGDLS and YYNGEE. CDR3 length: 11 residues. The CDR3 loop reads CASSPGGTQYF. CDR3 in DNA: TGTGCCAGCAGCCCCGGTGGGACCCAGTACTTC.